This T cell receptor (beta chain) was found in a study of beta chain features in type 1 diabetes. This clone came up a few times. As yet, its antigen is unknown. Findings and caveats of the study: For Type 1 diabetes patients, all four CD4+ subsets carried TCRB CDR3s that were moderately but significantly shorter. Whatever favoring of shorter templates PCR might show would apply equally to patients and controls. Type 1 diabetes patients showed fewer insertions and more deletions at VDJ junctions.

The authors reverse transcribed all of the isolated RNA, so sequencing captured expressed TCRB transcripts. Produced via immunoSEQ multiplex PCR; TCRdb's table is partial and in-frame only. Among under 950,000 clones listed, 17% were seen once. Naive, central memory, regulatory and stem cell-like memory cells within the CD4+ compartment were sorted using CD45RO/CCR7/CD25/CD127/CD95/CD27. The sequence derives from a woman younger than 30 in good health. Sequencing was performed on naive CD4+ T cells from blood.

Written as DNA, the CDR3 is TGTGCCAGCAGTTACCCGGACCCCTTCTACGAGCAGTACTTC. Translating gives CASSYPDPFYEQYF. This chain connects TRBV28 to TRBJ2-7; D unresolved. Trimming took 4 bases from V and 3 from J, leaving 13 bases between them. Germline CDR1 reads MDHEN; CDR2 reads SYDVKM. The CDR3 covers 14 residues.